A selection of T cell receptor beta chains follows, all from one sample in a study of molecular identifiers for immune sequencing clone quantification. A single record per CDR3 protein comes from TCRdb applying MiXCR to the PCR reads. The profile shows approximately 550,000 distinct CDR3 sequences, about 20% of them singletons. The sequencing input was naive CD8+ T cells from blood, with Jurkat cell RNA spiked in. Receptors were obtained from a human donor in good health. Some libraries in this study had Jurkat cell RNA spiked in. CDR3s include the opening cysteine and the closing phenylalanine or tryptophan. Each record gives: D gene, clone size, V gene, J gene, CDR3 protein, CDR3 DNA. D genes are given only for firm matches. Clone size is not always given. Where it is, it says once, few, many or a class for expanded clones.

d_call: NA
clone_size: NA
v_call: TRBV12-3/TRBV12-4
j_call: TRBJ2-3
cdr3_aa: CASSLTLTSMDTQYF
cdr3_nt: TGTGCCAGCAGTTTAACCTTAACATCTATGGATACGCAGTATTTT

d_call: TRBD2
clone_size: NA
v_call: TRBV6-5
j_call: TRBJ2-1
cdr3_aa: CASSYPLAGGHNEQSF
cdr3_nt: TGTGCCAGCAGTTACCCACTAGCGGGGGGACACAATGAGCAGTCCTTC

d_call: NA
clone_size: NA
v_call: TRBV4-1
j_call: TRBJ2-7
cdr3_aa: CASSQRDGSYEQYF
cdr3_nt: TGCGCCAGCAGCCAACGAGACGGATCCTACGAGCAGTACTTC

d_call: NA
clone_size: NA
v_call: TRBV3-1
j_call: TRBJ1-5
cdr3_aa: CASSQDTGGLGQPQHF
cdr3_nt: TGTGCCAGCAGCCAAGATACCGGGGGCTTAGGTCAGCCCCAGCATTTT

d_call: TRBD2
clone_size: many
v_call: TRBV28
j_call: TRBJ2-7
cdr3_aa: CATSGRAGNEQYF
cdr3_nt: TGTGCCACAAGCGGGAGGGCCGGGAACGAGCAGTACTTC

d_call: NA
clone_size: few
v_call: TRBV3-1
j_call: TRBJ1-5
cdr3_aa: CASSQEFLDQPQHF
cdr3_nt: TGTGCCAGCAGCCAAGAGTTCTTAGATCAGCCCCAGCATTTT

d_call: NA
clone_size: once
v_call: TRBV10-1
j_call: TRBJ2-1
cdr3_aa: CASSEPGHDEQFF
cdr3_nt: TGCGCCAGCAGTGAGCCCGGACACGATGAGCAGTTCTTC

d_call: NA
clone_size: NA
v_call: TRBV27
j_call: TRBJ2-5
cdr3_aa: CASSLIPGQETQYF
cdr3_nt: TGTGCCAGCAGTTTAATTCCGGGCCAAGAGACCCAGTACTTC

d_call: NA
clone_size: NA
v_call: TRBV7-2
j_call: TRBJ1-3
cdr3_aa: CASSPRVGSSSGNTIYF
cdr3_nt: TGTGCCAGCAGTCCCAGGGTCGGCAGCAGCTCTGGAAACACCATATATTTT

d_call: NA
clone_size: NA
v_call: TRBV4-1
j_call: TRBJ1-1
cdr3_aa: CASSRDRGGATEAFF
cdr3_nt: TGCGCCAGCAGCCGAGATAGGGGCGGGGCCACTGAAGCTTTCTTT

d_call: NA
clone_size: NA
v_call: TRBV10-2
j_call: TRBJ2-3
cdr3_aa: CASSEFGWQISADTQYF
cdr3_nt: TGCGCCAGCAGTGAGTTCGGGTGGCAGATTAGCGCAGATACGCAGTATTTT

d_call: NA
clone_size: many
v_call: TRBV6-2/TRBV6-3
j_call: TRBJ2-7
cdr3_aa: CASTPPDKAYEQYF
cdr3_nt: TGTGCCAGCACCCCCCCGGACAAAGCCTACGAGCAGTACTTC

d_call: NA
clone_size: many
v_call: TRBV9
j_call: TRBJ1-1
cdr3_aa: CASSVDEGLTEAFF
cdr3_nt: TGTGCCAGCAGCGTAGATGAGGGGCTTACTGAAGCTTTCTTT

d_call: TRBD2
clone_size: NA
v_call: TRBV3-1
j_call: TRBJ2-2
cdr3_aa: CASRQFYGGTTNTGELFF
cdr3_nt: TGTGCCAGCAGGCAATTTTACGGCGGGACTACGAACACCGGGGAGCTGTTTTTT

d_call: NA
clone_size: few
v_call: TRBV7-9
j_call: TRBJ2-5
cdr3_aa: CASSPPISGSVEETQYF
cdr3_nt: TGTGCCAGCAGCCCCCCAATCTCGGGTAGCGTGGAAGAGACCCAGTACTTC

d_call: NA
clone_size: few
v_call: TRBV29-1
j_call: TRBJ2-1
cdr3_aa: CSVEAGITYNEQFF
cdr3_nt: TGCAGCGTTGAGGCAGGGATCACCTACAATGAGCAGTTCTTC

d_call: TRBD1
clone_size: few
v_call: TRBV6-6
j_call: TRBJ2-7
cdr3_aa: CASSAPGQGLIEQYF
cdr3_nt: TGTGCCAGCAGTGCTCCGGGACAGGGGTTGATCGAGCAGTACTTC

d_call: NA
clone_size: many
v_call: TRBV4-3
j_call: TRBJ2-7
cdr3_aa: CASSQDWAGAQYEQYF
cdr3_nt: TGCGCCAGCAGCCAAGATTGGGCGGGGGCGCAGTACGAGCAGTACTTC

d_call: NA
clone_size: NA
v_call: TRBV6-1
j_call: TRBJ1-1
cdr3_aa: CASSEQQGLNTEAFF
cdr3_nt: TGTGCCAGCAGTGAACAACAGGGCTTGAACACTGAAGCTTTCTTT

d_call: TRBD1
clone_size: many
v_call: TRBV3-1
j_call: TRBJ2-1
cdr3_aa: CASSHWTGDEQFF
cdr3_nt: TGTGCCAGCAGCCATTGGACAGGCGATGAGCAGTTCTTC

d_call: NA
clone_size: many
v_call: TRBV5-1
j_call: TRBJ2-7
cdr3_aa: CASSAHRTPYEQYF
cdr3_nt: TGCGCCAGCAGCGCACACAGAACACCCTACGAGCAGTACTTC

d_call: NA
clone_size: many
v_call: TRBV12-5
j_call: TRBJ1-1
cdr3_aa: CASGFTPVLSTEAFF
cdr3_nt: TGTGCTAGTGGCTTTACGCCGGTTCTCAGCACTGAAGCTTTCTTT

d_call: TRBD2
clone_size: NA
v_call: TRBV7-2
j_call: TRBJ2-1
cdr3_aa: CASSLGVGRGEQYNEQFF
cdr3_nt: TGTGCCAGCAGCTTAGGAGTTGGGCGGGGGGAACAGTACAATGAGCAGTTCTTC

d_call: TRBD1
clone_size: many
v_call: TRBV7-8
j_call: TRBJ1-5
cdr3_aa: CASSARQGVIQYSNQPQHF
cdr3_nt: TGTGCCAGCAGCGCGCGACAGGGGGTGATACAGTATAGCAATCAGCCCCAGCATTTT

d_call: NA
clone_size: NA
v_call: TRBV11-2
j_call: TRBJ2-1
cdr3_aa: CASSLEAGVNEQFF
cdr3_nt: TGTGCCAGCAGCTTAGAAGCCGGGGTCAATGAGCAGTTCTTC

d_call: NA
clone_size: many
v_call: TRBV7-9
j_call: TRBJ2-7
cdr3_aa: CASSEGQHEQYF
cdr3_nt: TGTGCCAGCAGCGAGGGACAACACGAGCAGTACTTC

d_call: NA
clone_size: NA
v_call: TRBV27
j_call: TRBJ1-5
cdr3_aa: CASSLVSGNQPQHF
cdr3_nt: TGTGCCAGCAGTTTGGTATCGGGAAATCAGCCCCAGCATTTT

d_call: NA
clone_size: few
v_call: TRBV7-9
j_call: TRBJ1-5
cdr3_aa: CASSLGHGSNQPQHF
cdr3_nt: TGTGCCAGCAGCTTGGGTCATGGGAGCAATCAGCCCCAGCATTTT

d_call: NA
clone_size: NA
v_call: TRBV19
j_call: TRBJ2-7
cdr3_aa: CASSRTMDEQYF
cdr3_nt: TGTGCCAGTAGTAGGACTATGGACGAGCAGTACTTC

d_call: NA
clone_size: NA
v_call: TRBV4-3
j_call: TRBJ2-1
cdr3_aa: CASSQILGSHNEQFF
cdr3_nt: TGCGCCAGCAGCCAGATCCTTGGGTCACACAATGAGCAGTTCTTC

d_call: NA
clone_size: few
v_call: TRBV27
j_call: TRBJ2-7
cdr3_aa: CASSLGQGMREQYF
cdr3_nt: TGTGCCAGCAGCCTTGGGCAGGGCATGAGGGAGCAGTACTTC

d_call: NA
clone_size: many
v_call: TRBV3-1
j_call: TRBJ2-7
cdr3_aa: CASSRGRTYEQYF
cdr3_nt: TGTGCCAGCAGCCGGGGACGGACCTACGAGCAGTACTTC

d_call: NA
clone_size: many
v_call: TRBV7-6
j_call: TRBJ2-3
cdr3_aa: CASSSPDWSTDTQYF
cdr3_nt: TGTGCCAGCAGCTCCCCGGACTGGAGCACAGATACGCAGTATTTT

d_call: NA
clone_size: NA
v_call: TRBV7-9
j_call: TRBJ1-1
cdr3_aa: CASSLLLQPEAFF
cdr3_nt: TGTGCCAGCAGCTTACTGCTCCAACCTGAAGCTTTCTTT

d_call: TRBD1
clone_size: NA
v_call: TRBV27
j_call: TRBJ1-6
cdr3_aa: CASSLGTAYNSPLHF
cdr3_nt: TGTGCCAGCAGTTTAGGGACAGCGTATAATTCACCCCTCCACTTT

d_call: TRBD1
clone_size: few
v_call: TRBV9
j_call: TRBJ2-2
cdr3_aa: CASSATDRVNVGELFF
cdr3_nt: TGTGCCAGCAGCGCGACCGACAGGGTTAACGTCGGGGAGCTGTTTTTT

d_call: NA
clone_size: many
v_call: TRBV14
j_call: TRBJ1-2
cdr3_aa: CASSQDETPYGYTF
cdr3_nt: TGTGCCAGCAGCCAAGACGAGACACCGTATGGCTACACCTTC

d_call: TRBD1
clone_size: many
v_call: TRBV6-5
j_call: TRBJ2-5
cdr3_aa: CASSPGQGYFETQYF
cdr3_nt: TGTGCCAGCAGCCCGGGACAGGGGTATTTTGAGACCCAGTACTTC

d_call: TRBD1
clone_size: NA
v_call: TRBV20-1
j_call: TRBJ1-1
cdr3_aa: CSARSPGTGVRTEAFF
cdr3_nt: TGCAGTGCTAGGTCCCCCGGGACAGGGGTCCGCACTGAAGCTTTCTTT

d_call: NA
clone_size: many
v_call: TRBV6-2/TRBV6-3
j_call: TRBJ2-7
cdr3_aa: CASRNPGAAYEQYF
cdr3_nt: TGTGCCAGCAGAAACCCTGGGGCGGCCTACGAGCAGTACTTC

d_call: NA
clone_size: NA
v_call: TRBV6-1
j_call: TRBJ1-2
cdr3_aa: CASSDPGGVGYTF
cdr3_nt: TGTGCCAGCAGTGATCCGGGGGGTGTAGGCTACACCTTC

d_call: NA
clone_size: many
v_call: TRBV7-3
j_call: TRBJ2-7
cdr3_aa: CASSLTRAASYEQYF
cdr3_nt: TGTGCCAGCAGCTTAACGCGGGCAGCTTCCTACGAGCAGTACTTC

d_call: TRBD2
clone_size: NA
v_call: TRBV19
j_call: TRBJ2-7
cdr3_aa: CASSIGLAGAYEQYF
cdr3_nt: TGTGCCAGTAGTATCGGACTAGCGGGAGCTTATGAGCAGTACTTC

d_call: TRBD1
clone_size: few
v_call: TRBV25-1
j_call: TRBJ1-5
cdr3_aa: CASSGSGTGINQPQHF
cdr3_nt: TGTGCCAGCAGTGGCTCCGGGACAGGCATCAATCAGCCCCAGCATTTT

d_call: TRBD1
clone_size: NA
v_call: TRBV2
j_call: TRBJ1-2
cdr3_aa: CASSESTGGARVYGYTF
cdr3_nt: TGTGCCAGCAGTGAAAGTACAGGGGGCGCACGGGTATATGGCTACACCTTC

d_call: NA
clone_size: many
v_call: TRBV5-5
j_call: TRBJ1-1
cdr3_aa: CASSLVLDNTEAFF
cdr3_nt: TGTGCCAGCAGCTTGGTGCTCGATAACACTGAAGCTTTCTTT

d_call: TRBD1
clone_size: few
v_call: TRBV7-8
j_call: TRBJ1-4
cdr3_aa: CASSLTGVSKLFF
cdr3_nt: TGTGCCAGCAGCTTAACAGGGGTTTCAAAACTGTTTTTT

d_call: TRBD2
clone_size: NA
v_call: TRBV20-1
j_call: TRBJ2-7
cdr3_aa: CSARALTSGYYEQYF
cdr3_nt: TGCAGTGCTAGAGCGTTGACTAGCGGCTACTACGAGCAGTACTTC

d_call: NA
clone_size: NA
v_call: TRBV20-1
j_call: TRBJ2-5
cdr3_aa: CSARDEGDQETQYF
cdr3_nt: TGCAGTGCTAGAGATGAGGGGGACCAAGAGACCCAGTACTTC